This T cell receptor (beta chain) derives from a study of T cell responses to AZD1222 COVID-19 vaccine. To note about this clone: What it recognizes is unknown.

V dropped 2 bases and J dropped 3 bases, with 19 bases sitting between them. CDR1 and CDR2 from the germline V gene are LGHNA and YNFKEQ. The CDR3 spans 17 residues. Only in-frame clones appear in the TCRdb table, and some are missing; sequencing was by immunoSEQ multiplex PCR. Of some 150,000 clones listed, 90% to 95% are singletons. Study-wide results and limits: White British donors predominated, females outnumbered males, and clonal diversity was possibly underestimated. It was only a handful of AZD1222 recipients who were seropositive at baseline. In all cases, repertoires were sampled only after the peak T cell response.

This sequence originates from an adult in good health. The chain couples TRBV4-2 to TRBJ1-1, with D possibly TRBD1 on 6 matching bases. This specimen consisted of peripheral blood, obtained on day 0 of MenACWY control vaccination. The CDR3 loop is CASSQSGGALVYTEAFF. In nucleotides, the CDR3 is TGTGCCAGCAGCCAATCGGGGGGCGCGTTGGTTTACACTGAAGCTTTCTTT.